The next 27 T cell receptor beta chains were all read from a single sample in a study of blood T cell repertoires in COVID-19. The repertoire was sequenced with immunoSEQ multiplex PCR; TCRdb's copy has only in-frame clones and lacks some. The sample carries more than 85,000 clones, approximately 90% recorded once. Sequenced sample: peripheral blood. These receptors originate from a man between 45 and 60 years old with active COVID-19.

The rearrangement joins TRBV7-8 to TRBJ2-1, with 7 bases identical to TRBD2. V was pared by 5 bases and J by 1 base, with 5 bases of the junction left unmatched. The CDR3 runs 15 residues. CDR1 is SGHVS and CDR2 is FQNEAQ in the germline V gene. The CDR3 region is CASSGSGTSYNEQFF. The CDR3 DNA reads TGTGCCAGCAGCGGAAGCGGGACTTCCTACAATGAGCAGTTCTTC.

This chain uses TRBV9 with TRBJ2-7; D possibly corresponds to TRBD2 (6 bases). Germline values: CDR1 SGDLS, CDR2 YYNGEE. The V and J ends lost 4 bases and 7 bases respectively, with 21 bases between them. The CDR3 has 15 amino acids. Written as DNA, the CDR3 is TGTGCCAGCAGCAGAGAGGGGACCTACGGAGGGGAGCAGTACTTC. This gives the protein CASSREGTYGGEQYF.

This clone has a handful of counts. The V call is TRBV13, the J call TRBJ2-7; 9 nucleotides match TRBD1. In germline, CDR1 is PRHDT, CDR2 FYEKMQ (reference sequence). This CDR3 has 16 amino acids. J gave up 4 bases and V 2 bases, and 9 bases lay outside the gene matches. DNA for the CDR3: TGTGCCAGCAGCTTATCATCCGGGACAGGGAGGTACGAGCAGTACTTC. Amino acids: CASSLSSGTGRYEQYF.

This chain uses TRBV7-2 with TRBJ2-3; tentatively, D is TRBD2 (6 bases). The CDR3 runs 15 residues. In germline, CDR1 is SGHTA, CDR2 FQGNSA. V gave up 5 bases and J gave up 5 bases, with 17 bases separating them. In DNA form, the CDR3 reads TGTGCCAGCAGCCCCCCGGGACTCTCTCGAGATACGCAGTATTTT. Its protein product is CASSPPGLSRDTQYF.

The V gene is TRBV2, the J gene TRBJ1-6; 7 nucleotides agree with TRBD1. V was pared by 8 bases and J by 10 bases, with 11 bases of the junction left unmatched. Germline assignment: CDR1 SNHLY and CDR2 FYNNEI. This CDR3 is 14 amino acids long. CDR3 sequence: CASLKDRVGSPLHF. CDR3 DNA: TGTGCCAGCTTGAAAGACAGGGTGGGATCACCCCTCCACTTT.

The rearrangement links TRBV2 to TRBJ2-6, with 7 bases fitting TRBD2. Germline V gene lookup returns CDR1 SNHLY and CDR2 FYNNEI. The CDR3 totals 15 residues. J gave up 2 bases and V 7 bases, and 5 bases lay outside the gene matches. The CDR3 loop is CASNGGGTGANVLTF. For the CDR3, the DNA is TGTGCCAGCAATGGGGGAGGGACTGGGGCCAACGTCCTGACTTTC.

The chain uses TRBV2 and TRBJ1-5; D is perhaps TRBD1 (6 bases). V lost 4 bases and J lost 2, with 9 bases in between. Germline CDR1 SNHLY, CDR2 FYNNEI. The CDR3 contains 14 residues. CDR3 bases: TGTGCCAGCAGTGCCAGGGGCGGCAATCAGCCCCAGCATTTT. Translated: CASSARGGNQPQHF.

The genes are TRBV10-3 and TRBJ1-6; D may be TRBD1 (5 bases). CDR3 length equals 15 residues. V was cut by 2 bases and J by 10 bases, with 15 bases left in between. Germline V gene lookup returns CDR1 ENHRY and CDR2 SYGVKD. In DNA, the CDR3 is TGTGCCATCAGTGAGAAAGGCAGGGATGGCTCACCCCTCCACTTT. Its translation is CAISEKGRDGSPLHF.

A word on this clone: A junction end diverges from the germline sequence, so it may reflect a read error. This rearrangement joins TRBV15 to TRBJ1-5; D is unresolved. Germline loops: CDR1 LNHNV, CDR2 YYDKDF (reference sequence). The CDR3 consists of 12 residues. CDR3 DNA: TGTGCCACCAGCATTAATAATCGGCCCCAGCATTTT. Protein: CATSINNRPQHF.

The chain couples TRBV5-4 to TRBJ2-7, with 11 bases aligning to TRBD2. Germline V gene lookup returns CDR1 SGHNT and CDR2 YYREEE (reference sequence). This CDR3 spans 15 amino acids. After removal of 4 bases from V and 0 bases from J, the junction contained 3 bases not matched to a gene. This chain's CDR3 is CASSPSGGLSYEQYF. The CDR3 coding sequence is TGTGCCAGCAGCCCTAGCGGGGGGCTCTCCTACGAGCAGTACTTC.

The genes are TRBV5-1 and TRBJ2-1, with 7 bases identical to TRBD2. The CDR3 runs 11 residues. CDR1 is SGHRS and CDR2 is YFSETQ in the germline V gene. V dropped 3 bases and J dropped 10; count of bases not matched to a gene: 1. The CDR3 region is CASSWREEQFF. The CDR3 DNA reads TGCGCCAGCAGCTGGCGGGAGGAGCAGTTCTTC.

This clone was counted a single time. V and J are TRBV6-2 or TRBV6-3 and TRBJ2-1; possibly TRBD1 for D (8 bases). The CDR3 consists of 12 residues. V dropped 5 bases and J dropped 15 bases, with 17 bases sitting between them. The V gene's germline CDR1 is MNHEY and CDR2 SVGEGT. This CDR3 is CASSNRGGHTFF. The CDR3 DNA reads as TGTGCCAGCAGTAACAGGGGGGGTCATACGTTCTTC.

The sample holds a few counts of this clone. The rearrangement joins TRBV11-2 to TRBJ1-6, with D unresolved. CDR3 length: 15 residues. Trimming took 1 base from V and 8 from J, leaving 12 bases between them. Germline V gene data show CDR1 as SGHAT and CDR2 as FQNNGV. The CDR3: CASSLGWFQDSPLHF. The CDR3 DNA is TGTGCCAGCAGCTTAGGATGGTTTCAGGATTCACCCCTCCACTTT.

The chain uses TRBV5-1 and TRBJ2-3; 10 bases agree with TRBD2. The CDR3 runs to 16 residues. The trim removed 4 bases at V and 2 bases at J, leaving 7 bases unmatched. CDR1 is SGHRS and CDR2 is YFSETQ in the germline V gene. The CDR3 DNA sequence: TGCGCCAGCAGCGCCGAGCGGGGGGGCCCCACAGATACGCAGTATTTT. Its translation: CASSAERGGPTDTQYF.

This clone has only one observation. CDR3 residues: CASSQGGQVNTEAFF. The CDR3 DNA reads as TGTGCCAGCAGCCAAGGGGGACAGGTGAACACTGAAGCTTTCTTT. The rearrangement joins TRBV4-2 to TRBJ1-1; 8 nucleotides agree with TRBD1. The CDR3 is 15 amino acids. J was trimmed by 0 bases and V by 1 base; bases with no gene match: 1. Germline V gene lookup returns CDR1 LGHNA and CDR2 YNFKEQ.

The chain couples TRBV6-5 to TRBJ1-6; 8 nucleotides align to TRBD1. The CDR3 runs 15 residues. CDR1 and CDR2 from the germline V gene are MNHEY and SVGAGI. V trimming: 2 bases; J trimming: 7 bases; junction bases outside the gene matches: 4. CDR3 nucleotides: TGTGCCAGCAGTTACGGACAGGGCATCAATTCACCCCTCCACTTT. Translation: CASSYGQGINSPLHF.

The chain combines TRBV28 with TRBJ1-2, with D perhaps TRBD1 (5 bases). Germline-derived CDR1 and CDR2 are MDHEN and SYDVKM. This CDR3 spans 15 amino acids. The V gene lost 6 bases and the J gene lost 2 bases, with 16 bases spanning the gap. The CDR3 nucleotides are TGTGCCAGCAGCCCCGGACAAGGGTTCAACTATGGCTACACCTTC. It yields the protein CASSPGQGFNYGYTF.

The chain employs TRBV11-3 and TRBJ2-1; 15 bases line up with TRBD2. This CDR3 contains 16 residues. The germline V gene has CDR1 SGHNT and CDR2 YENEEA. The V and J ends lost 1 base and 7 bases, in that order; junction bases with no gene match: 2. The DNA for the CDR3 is TGTGCCAGCAGCTTAGGTGGACTAGCGGGGGGGAATGAGCAGTTCTTC. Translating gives CASSLGGLAGGNEQFF.

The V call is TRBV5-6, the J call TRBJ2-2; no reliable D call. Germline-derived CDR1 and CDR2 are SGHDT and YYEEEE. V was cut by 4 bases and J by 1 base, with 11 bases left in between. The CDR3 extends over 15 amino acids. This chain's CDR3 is CASSPIHLNTGELFF. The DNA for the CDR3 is TGTGCCAGCAGCCCCATACACCTGAACACCGGGGAGCTGTTTTTT.

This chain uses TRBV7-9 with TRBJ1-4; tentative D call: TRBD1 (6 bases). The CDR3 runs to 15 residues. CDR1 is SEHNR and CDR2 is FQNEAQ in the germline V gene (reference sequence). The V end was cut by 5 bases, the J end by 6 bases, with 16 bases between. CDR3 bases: TGTGCCAGCAGCCAGCGGGGGGCGCGGGATGAAAAACTGTTTTTT. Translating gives CASSQRGARDEKLFF.

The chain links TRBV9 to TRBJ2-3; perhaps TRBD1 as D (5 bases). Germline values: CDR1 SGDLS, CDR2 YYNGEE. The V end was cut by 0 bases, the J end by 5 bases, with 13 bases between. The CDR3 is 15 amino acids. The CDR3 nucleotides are TGTGCCAGCAGCGTAGCTTGGGGCTCCCAAGATACGCAGTATTTT. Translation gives CASSVAWGSQDTQYF.

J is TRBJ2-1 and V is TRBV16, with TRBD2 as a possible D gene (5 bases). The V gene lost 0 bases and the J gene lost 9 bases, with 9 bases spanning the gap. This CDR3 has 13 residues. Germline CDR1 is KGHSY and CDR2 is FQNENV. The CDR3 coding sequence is TGTGCCAGCAGCCAATCGGTCCGGGGTGAGCAGTTCTTC. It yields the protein CASSQSVRGEQFF.

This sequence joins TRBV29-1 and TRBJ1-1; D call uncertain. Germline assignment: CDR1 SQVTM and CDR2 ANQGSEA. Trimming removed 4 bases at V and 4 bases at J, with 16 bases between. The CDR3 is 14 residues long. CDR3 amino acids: CSVGAGLGSTEAFF. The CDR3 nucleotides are TGCAGCGTTGGTGCGGGGTTGGGAAGCACTGAAGCTTTCTTT.

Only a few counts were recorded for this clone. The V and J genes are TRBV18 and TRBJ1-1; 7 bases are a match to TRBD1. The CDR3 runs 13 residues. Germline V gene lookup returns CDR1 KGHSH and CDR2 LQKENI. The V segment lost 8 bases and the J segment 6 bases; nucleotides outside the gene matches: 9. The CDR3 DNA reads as TGTGCCAGCCAACAGACAGGGTTCGCTGAAGCTTTCTTT. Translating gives CASQQTGFAEAFF.

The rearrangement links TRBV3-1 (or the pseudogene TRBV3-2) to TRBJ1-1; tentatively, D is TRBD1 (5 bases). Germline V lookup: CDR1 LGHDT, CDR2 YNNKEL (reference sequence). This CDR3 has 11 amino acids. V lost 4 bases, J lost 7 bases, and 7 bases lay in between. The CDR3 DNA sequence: TGTGCCAGCAGCCGCGACAGTGAAGCTTTCTTT. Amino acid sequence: CASSRDSEAFF.

CDR3 residues: CASSPGLNNSPLHF. DNA of the CDR3: TGTGCCAGCAGCCCGGGACTGAATAATTCACCCCTCCACTTT. This rearrangement joins TRBV4-2 to TRBJ1-6; weak D call: TRBD1 (5 bases). This CDR3 has 14 amino acids. Germline V gives CDR1 LGHNA, CDR2 YNFKEQ. V was shortened by 4 bases and J by 5 bases, with 9 bases between the two germline ends.

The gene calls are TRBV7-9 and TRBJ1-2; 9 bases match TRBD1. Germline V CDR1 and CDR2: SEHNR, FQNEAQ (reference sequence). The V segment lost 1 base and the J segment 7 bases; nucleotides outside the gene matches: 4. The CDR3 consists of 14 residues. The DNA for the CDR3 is TGTGCCAGCAGCTTAGGGACAGGGGATTTTGGCTACACCTTC. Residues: CASSLGTGDFGYTF.